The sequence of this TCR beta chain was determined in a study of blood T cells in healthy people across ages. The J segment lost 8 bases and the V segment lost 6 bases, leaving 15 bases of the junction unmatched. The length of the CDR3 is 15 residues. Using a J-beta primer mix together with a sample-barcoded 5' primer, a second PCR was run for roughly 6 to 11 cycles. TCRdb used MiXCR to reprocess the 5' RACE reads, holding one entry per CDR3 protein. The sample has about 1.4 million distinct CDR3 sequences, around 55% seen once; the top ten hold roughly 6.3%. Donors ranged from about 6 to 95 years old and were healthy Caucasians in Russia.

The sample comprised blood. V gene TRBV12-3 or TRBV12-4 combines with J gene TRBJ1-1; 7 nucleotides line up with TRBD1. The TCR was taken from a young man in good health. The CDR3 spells CASSAGVRQGNEAFF. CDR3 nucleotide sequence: TGTGCCAGCAGCGCGGGGGTCAGACAGGGAAACGAAGCTTTCTTT.